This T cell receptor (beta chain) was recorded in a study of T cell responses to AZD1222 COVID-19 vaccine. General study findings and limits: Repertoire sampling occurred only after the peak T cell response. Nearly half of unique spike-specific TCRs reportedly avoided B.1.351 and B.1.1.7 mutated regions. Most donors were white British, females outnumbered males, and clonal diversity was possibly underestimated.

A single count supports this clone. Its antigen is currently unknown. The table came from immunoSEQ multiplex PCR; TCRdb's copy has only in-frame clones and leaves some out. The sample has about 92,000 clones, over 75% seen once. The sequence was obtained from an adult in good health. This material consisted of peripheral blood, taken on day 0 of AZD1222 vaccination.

The CDR3 DNA sequence: TGTGCCAGTAGTATAGGCACCTCGAGTATCTCTGGAAACACCATATATTTT. Protein sequence: CASSIGTSSISGNTIYF. V gene TRBV19 combines with J gene TRBJ1-3; no firm D call. This CDR3 has 17 amino acids. Per germline, CDR1 LNHDA and CDR2 SQIVND (reference sequence). V lost 1 base to trimming and J lost 0 bases, with 13 bases between them.